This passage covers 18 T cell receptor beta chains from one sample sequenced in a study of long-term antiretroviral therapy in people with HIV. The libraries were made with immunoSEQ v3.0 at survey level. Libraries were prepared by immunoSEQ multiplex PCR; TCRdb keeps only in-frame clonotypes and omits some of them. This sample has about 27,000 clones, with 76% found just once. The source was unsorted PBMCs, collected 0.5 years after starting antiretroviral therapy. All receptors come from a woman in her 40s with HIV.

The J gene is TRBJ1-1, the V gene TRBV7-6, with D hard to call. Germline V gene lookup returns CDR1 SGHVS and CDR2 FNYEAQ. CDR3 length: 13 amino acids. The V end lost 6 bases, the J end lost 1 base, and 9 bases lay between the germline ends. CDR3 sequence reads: CASSSYRNTEAFF. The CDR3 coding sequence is TGTGCCAGCAGTTCGTACAGGAACACTGAAGCTTTCTTT.

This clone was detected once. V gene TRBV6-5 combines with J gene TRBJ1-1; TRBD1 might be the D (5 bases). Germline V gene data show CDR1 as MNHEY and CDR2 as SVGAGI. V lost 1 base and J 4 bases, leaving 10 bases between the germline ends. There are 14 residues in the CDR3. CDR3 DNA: TGTGCCAGCAGTTACTACACAGGTACCACTGAAGCTTTCTTT. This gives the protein CASSYYTGTTEAFF.

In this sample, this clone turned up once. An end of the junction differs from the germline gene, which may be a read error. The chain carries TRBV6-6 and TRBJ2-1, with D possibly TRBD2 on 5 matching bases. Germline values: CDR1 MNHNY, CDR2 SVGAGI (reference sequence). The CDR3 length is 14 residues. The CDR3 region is CASTLDYLYSEQFF. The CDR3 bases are TGTGCCAGCACCCTAGACTATCTTTACAGTGAGCAGTTCTTC.

The CDR3 spells CASSGAGYAFF. The CDR3 bases are TGTGCCAGCAGTGGAGCGGGGTACGCTTTCTTT. V is TRBV25-1 and J is TRBJ1-1, with no clear D. V was shortened by 4 bases and J by 11 bases, with 11 bases between the two germline ends. The germline CDR1 and CDR2 sequences are MGHDK and SYGVNS. The length of the CDR3 is 11 residues.

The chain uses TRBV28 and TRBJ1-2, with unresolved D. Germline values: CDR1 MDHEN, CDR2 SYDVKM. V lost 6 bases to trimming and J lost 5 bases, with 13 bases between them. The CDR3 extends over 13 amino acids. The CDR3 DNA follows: TGTGCCAGCAGCCCCGGCGGTAGGTATGGCTACACCTTC. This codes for CASSPGGRYGYTF.

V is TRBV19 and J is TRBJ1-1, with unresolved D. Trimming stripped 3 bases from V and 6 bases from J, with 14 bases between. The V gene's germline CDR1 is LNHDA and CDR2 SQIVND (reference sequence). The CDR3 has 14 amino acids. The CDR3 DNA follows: TGTGCCAGTAGTATTGGTGCGGGATTCGCTGAAGCTTTCTTT. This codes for CASSIGAGFAEAFF. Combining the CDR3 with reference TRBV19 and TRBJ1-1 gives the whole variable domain DGGITQSPKYLFRKEGQNVTLSCEQNLNHDAMYWYRQDPGQGLRLIYYSQIVNDFQKGDIAEGYSVSREKKESFPLTVTSAQKNPTAFYLCASSIGAGFAEAFFGQGTRLTVV.

The CDR3 loop reads CASSSGVSQYF. For the CDR3, the DNA is TGTGCCAGCAGTAGCGGGGTTTCCCAGTACTTC. This chain joins TRBV5-6 and TRBJ2-5; 8 nucleotides align to TRBD2. This CDR3 comprises 11 residues. Germline V lookup: CDR1 SGHDT, CDR2 YYEEEE. V dropped 5 bases and J dropped 9; count of bases not matched to a gene: 3. Based on the CDR3 plus reference TRBV5-6 and TRBJ2-5, the full variable domain is DAGVTQSPTHLIKTRGQQVTLRCSPKSGHDTVSWYQQALGQGPQFIFQYYEEEERQRGNFPDRFSGHQFPNYSSELNVNALLLGDSALYLCASSSGVSQYFGPGTRLLVL.

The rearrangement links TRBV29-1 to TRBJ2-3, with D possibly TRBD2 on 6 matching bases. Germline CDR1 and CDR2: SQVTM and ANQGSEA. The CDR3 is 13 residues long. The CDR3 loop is CSYLRDLAAPQYF. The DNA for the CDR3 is TGCAGTTACCTCCGGGACTTAGCGGCTCCGCAGTATTTT.

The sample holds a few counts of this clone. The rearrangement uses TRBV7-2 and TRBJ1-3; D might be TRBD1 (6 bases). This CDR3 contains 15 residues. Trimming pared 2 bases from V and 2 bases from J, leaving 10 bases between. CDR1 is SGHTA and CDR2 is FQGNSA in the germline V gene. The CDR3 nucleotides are TGTGCCAGCAGCTTAACGGGGACAACTGGAAACACCATATATTTT. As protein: CASSLTGTTGNTIYF.

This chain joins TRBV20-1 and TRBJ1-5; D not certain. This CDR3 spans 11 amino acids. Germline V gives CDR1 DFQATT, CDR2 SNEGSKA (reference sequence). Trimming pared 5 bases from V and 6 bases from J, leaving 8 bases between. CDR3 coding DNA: TGCAGTGCTGGGGAGGGTCAGCCCCAGCATTTT. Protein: CSAGEGQPQHF.

CDR3 in amino acids: CASSGRQGSSGANVLTF. The CDR3 DNA follows: TGTGCCAGCAGCGGGAGACAGGGTTCTTCTGGGGCCAACGTCCTGACTTTC. This chain connects TRBV5-4 to TRBJ2-6; 7 nucleotides line up with TRBD1. There are 17 residues in the CDR3. V lost 4 bases and J lost 1; bases outside the gene matches: 8. The germline V gene has CDR1 SGHNT and CDR2 YYREEE (reference sequence).

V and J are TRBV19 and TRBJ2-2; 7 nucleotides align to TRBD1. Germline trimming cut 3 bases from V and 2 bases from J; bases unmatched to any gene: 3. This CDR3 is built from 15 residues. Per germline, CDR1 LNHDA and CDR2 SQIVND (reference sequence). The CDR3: CASSIGTANTGELFF. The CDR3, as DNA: TGTGCCAGTAGTATCGGGACAGCAAACACCGGGGAGCTGTTTTTT.

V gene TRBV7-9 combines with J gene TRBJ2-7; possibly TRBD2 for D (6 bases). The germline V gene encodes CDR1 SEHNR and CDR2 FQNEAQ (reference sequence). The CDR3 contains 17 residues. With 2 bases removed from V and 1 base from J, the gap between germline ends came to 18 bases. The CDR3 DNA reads TGTGCCAGCAGCTTAATAAGGCTTGGGCGGGGATCCTACGAGCAGTACTTC. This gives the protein CASSLIRLGRGSYEQYF.

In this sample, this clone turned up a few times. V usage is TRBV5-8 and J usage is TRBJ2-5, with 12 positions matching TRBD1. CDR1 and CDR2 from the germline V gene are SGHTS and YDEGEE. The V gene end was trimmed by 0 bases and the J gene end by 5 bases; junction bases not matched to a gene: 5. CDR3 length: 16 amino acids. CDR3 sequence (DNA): TGTGCCAGCAGCTTGGGGGGACAGGGGGCGATGGAGACCCAGTACTTC. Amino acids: CASSLGGQGAMETQYF.

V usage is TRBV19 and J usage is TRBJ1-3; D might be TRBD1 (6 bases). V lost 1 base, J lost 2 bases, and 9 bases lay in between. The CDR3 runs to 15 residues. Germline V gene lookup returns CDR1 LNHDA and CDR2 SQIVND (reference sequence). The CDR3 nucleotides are TGTGCCAGTAGTATAGTAACAGGGCCTGGAAACACCATATATTTT. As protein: CASSIVTGPGNTIYF.

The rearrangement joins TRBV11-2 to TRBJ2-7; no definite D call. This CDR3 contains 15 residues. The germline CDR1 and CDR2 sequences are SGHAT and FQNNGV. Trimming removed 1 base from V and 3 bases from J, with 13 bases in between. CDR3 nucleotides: TGTGCCAGCAGCTTAGTCAGCGTTGAATTCTACGAGCAGTACTTC. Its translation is CASSLVSVEFYEQYF.

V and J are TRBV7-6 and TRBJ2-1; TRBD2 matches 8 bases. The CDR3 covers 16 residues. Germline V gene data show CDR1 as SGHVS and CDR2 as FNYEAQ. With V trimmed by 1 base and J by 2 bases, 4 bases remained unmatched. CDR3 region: CASSLEGGGTYNEQFF. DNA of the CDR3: TGTGCCAGCAGCTTAGAGGGCGGGGGGACCTACAATGAGCAGTTCTTC. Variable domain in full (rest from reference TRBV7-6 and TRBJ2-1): GAGVSQSPRYKVTKRGQDVALRCDPISGHVSLYWYRQALGQGPEFLTYFNYEAQQDKSGLPNDRFSAERPEGSISTLTIQRTEQRDSAMYRCASSLEGGGTYNEQFFGPGTRLTVL.

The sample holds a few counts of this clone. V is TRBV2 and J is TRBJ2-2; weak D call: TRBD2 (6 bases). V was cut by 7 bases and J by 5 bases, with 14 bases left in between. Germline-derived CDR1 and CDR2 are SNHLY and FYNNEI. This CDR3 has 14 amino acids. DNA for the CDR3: TGTGCCAGCAAGTTCACCGGACTAACCGGGGAGCTGTTTTTT. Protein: CASKFTGLTGELFF.